This T cell receptor (beta chain) was found in a study of T cells after yellow fever vaccination. This CDR3 is 15 amino acids long. CDR1 and CDR2 from the germline V gene are SGHRS and YFSETQ. The V gene end was trimmed by 2 bases and the J gene end by 4 bases; junction bases not matched to a gene: 5. This clonotype was seen many times. TCRdb called the 5' RACE reads again in MiXCR, with one record for every CDR3 protein. Seen here are under 150,000 distinct CDR3 sequences, roughly 8% observed once, and the top ten hold roughly 0.71%. The gene calls are TRBV5-1 and TRBJ2-7; 11 bases align to TRBD1. This receptor was taken from a man aged 25 to 40 who received the YFV17D yellow fever vaccine. The material sequenced was CD4+ T cells sorted from PBMCs, taken 5 days after the yellow fever booster vaccination. CDR3 nucleotide sequence: TGCGCCAGCAGCTTTCCGGGACAGGGGGGGTACGAGCAGTACTTC. The encoded protein is CASSFPGQGGYEQYF.